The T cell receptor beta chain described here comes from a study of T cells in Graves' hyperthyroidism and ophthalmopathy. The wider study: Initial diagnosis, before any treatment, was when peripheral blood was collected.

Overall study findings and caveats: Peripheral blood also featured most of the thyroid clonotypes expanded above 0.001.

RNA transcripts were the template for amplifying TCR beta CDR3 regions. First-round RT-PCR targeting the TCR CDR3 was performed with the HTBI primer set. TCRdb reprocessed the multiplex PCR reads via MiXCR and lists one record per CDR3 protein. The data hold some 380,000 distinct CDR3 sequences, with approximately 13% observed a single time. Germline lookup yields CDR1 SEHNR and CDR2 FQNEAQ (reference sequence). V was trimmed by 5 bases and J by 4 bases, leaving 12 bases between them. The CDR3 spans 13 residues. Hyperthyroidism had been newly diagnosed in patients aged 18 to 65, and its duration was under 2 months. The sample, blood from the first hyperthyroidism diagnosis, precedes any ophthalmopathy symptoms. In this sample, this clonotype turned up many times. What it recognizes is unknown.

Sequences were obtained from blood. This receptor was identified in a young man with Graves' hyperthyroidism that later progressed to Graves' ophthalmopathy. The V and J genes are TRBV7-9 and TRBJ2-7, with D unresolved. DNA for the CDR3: TGTGCCAGCAGCCCCCCGGCGGAATACGAGCAGTACTTC. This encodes CASSPPAEYEQYF.